A selection of T cell receptor beta chains follows, all from one sample in a study of T cell repertoires in cytomegalovirus infection. Their antigens remain unidentified. TCRdb itself ran the reads through MiXCR, one entry per CDR3 protein. The sample includes around 900,000 distinct CDR3 sequences, more than 25% of them seen just once. The sample in question was cultured CD8+ T cells from PBMCs, obtained from culture after CMV antigen stimulation. These TCRs come from a human donor in good health (CMV status not recorded). Some clones in this sample may be carry-over from other donors' samples. CDR3s include the opening cysteine and the closing phenylalanine or tryptophan. A D gene is named only where the DNA matches it firmly. Clone size is given for some rows only: seen once, a few or many times, or a class if the clone is expanded.

TRBJ2-3 | few | TRBD2 | TRBV7-9 | TGTGCCAGCAGCTTAGAGCGAGCGGGAGACACAGATACGCAGTATTTT | CASSLERAGDTDTQYF
TRBJ1-1 | . | . | TRBV24-1 | TGTGCCACACGGGCGCAGACGGGCACTGAAGCTTTCTTT | CATRAQTGTEAFF
TRBJ2-3 | . | TRBD2 | TRBV9 | TGTGCCAGCAGCGGGACTAGCGGGGGGTCAGATACGCAGTATTTT | CASSGTSGGSDTQYF
TRBJ2-2 | few | . | TRBV29-1 | TGCAGCGTTGAAGATAAAGGGCTCGGGGAGCTGTTTTTT | CSVEDKGLGELFF
TRBJ1-5 | many | TRBD1 | TRBV7-6 | TGTGCCAGCAGCTTAGCCCCGACAGGGCAGCCCCAGCATTTT | CASSLAPTGQPQHF
TRBJ2-7 | few | . | TRBV7-9 | TGTGCCAGCAGTCGACTCGGGGCCCCCTACGAGCAGTACTTC | CASSRLGAPYEQYF
TRBJ2-3 | . | TRBD2 | TRBV2 | TGTGCCAGCAGTCCTAGCGGGGGCGGTGGAGATACGCAGTATTTT | CASSPSGGGGDTQYF
TRBJ2-7 | once | TRBD1 | TRBV10-3 | TGTGCCATCAGGGTCGGGACAGTCTACGAGCAGTACTTC | CAIRVGTVYEQYF
TRBJ2-4 | . | TRBD2 | TRBV6-5 | TGTGCCAGCAGTAAGGGACTAGCGGGGGGCGGAGCCAAAAACATTCAGTACTTC | CASSKGLAGGGAKNIQYF
TRBJ2-7 | few | TRBD1 | TRBV6-5 | TGTGCCAGCAGTTGGGGACAGGGGAGCCACGAGCAGTACTTC | CASSWGQGSHEQYF
TRBJ2-7 | . | . | TRBV20-1 | TGCAGTGCTAGAGATCGTTCCTACAAGCAGTACTTC | CSARDRSYKQYF
TRBJ2-1 | . | . | TRBV4-3 | TGCGCCAGCAGCCAGAGCGGACTCCTCGGTGAGCAGTTCTTC | CASSQSGLLGEQFF
TRBJ2-2 | . | TRBD1 | TRBV19 | TGTGCCAGTAGTATGGGGACAGGCCCTCTTTGGACCGGGGAGCTGTTTTTT | CASSMGTGPLWTGELFF
TRBJ2-3 | few | . | TRBV4-1 | TGCGCCAGCAGCCAAGTTGGGACTCAAGATACGCAGTATTTT | CASSQVGTQDTQYF
TRBJ2-2 | few | . | TRBV4-3 | TGCGCCAGCAGCCGGGGGGTTACCGGGGAGCTGTTTTTT | CASSRGVTGELFF
TRBJ1-1 | . | . | TRBV12-3/TRBV12-4 | TGTGCCAGCAGTCGGGCCCCGGAAACTGAAGCTTTCTTT | CASSRAPETEAFF
TRBJ2-1 | few | TRBD2 | TRBV6-6 | TGTGCCAGCAGCCCTAGCGGGTCAACCTACAATGAGCAGTTCTTC | CASSPSGSTYNEQFF
TRBJ1-2 | many | . | TRBV27 | TGTGCCAGCAGTTTTGGGGTTAACTATGGCTACACCTTC | CASSFGVNYGYTF
TRBJ1-2 | few | . | TRBV5-6 | TGTGCCAGCACCTTGGGGTCGGCAGGTAGCTATGGCTACACCTTC | CASTLGSAGSYGYTF
TRBJ2-3 | few | . | TRBV6-5 | TGTGCCAGCAGTTACTGGGATTCAGGGTCAGATACGCAGTATTTT | CASSYWDSGSDTQYF
TRBJ1-5 | . | . | TRBV6-2/TRBV6-3 | TGTGCCAGCAACTCAGGTTATAGCAATCAGCCCCAGCATTTT | CASNSGYSNQPQHF
TRBJ1-5 | few | . | TRBV4-1 | TGCGCCAGCAGCCAAGATATAGGGACTACCCATCAGCCCCAGCATTTT | CASSQDIGTTHQPQHF
TRBJ1-1 | . | . | TRBV15 | TGTGCCACCAGCAAGTGGGGGGAAGAGAGGACTGAAGCTTTCTTT | CATSKWGEERTEAFF
TRBJ2-2 | few | TRBD2 | TRBV6-8 | TGTGCCAGCACCACCGGGACTAGCGGCTGGGAGGAGCTGTTTTTT | CASTTGTSGWEELFF
TRBJ2-4 | . | TRBD1 | TRBV28 | TGTGCCAGCAGTTTAAGGGGGCTCCAAAACATTCAGTACTTC | CASSLRGLQNIQYF
TRBJ2-1 | . | . | TRBV24-1 | TGTGCCACCAGTGATGGTGACAATGAGCAGTTCTTC | CATSDGDNEQFF
TRBJ2-7 | few | . | TRBV4-1 | TGCGCCAGCGCCTTGGGGGTAGCGGCCTACGAGCAGTACTTC | CASALGVAAYEQYF
TRBJ2-3 | . | . | TRBV27 | TGTGCCAGCAGTTATGGCCGGTGGGCAGATACGCAGTATTTT | CASSYGRWADTQYF
TRBJ1-6 | . | . | TRBV2 | TGTGCCAGTTCAGACGGGGGGCATTCACCCCTCCACTTT | CASSDGGHSPLHF
TRBJ2-4 | many | . | TRBV5-5 | TGTGCCAGCAGCTTGGGCACAGAAAACATTCAGTACTTC | CASSLGTENIQYF
TRBJ1-6 | once | . | TRBV6-2/TRBV6-3 | TGTGCCAGCAGTTACGAAGGCAACCGGGGCCTTAGGCGGGATTCACCCCTCCACTTT | CASSYEGNRGLRRDSPLHF
TRBJ2-1 | few | . | TRBV19 | TGTGCCAGTAGTATAGTACCGCCACAATACAATGAGCAGTTCTTC | CASSIVPPQYNEQFF
TRBJ2-2 | . | . | TRBV10-2 | TGCGCCAGCAGAGAGGGGGTATACACCGGGGAGCTGTTTTTT | CASREGVYTGELFF
TRBJ2-5 | . | . | TRBV6-2/TRBV6-3 | TGTGCCAGCAGTTACGGGCGGGGAGGCCAAGAGACCCAGTACTTC | CASSYGRGGQETQYF
TRBJ2-2 | few | TRBD1 | TRBV29-1 | TGCAGCGTTGCAGGGGGAACCGGGGAGCTGTTTTTT | CSVAGGTGELFF
TRBJ2-5 | . | . | TRBV7-9 | TGTGCCAGCAGCCCTGGGGATGAAGAGACCCAGTACTTC | CASSPGDEETQYF
TRBJ2-5 | many | . | TRBV7-6 | TGTGCCAGCAGCTTCTACGGAAACAAAGAGACCCAGTACTTC | CASSFYGNKETQYF
TRBJ2-1 | . | TRBD2 | TRBV2 | TGTGCCAGCAGTGATATCCTAGCGGGGGGTGGTAATGAGCAGTTCTTC | CASSDILAGGGNEQFF
TRBJ2-2 | . | . | TRBV20-1 | TGCAGTGCTAGAGATCCCCTCCGTAACACCGGGGAGCTGTTTTTT | CSARDPLRNTGELFF
TRBJ2-3 | . | TRBD2 | TRBV7-6 | TGTGCCAGCAGCTTAGGGGGTAGCGGGGCAGATACGCAGTATTTT | CASSLGGSGADTQYF
TRBJ2-2 | . | TRBD1 | TRBV6-5 | TGTGCCAGCAGTTACTCTTCAGGGGGCATGTCCACCGGGGAGCTGTTTTTT | CASSYSSGGMSTGELFF
TRBJ2-2 | . | TRBD2 | TRBV5-5 | TGTGCCAGCAGCTTTCGGCGGGGGGACACCGGGGAGCTGTTTTTT | CASSFRRGDTGELFF
TRBJ1-1 | . | . | TRBV19 | TGTGCCAGTAGTATTCCGGACAGCAACACTGAAGCTTTCTTT | CASSIPDSNTEAFF
TRBJ2-6 | . | . | TRBV10-3 | TGTGCCATCAGTGAGTTGGCAGTAGCAGGGGCCAACGTCCTGACTTTC | CAISELAVAGANVLTF
TRBJ2-5 | . | . | TRBV18 | TGTGCCAGCTCACCACCGGGACGTCCGGAGGAGACGCTTCAAGAGACCCAGTACTTC | CASSPPGRPEETLQETQYF
TRBJ2-5 | . | . | TRBV7-2 | TGTGCCAGCAGCTCGTTTGGGACCCCGGTAGAGACCCAGTACTTC | CASSSFGTPVETQYF
TRBJ2-7 | few | TRBD1 | TRBV2 | TGTGCCCTAGGGGGACAGGGGGCTTACGAGCAGTACTTC | CALGGQGAYEQYF
TRBJ2-3 | many | . | TRBV7-8 | TGTGCCAGCAGCTTAGGATTCGGGGGAAGCACAGATACGCAGTATTTT | CASSLGFGGSTDTQYF